A selection of T cell receptor beta chains follows, all from one sample in a study of shared clonotypes between healthy human individuals. Profiling relied on immunoSEQ multiplex PCR, and the TCRdb table lists in-frame clones only, not all of them. The table lists about 2,500,000 clones, over 85% of them singletons. Sequencing used naive CD4+ T cells sorted from blood. The receptor set was obtained from a man aged 18 to 30 in good health. Both conserved end residues are part of each CDR3. D genes are given only for firm matches. Not every row has a clone size; where given, it reads once, few, many or a size class.

NA	TRBV2	TRBJ2-7	TRBD2	TGTGCCAGCCGACCTAGCGGCTCCTACGAGCAGTACTTC	CASRPSGSYEQYF
few	TRBV5-6	TRBJ2-4	TRBD2	TGTGCCAGCAGCTTGGGTAGCGGGAGGGCCGAAAACATTCAGTACTTC	CASSLGSGRAENIQYF
NA	TRBV9	TRBJ2-2	NA	TGTGCCAGCAGCGTAACCCACGCAAACACCGGGGAGCTGTTTTTT	CASSVTHANTGELFF
NA	TRBV7-4	TRBJ1-2	NA	TGTGCCAGCAGCCTATCCAACTATGGCTACACCTTC	CASSLSNYGYTF
NA	TRBV5-1	TRBJ2-3	TRBD2	TGCGCCAGCAGCTTGCTGAGCGGGGCCACAGATACGCAGTATTTT	CASSLLSGATDTQYF
NA	TRBV6-5	TRBJ2-7	TRBD2	TGTGCCAGCAGTTCCTTTTCTAGCGGGAGTCCCTACGAGCAGTACTTC	CASSSFSSGSPYEQYF
NA	TRBV14	TRBJ2-2	NA	TGTGCCAGCAGCCAAGATCGGGCGGGGAGTTGGTTCGGGGAGCTGTTTTTT	CASSQDRAGSWFGELFF
NA	TRBV18	TRBJ2-1	NA	TGTGCCAGCTCACCACCGTCAGGGGCAAGGACCAACAATGAGCAGTTCTTC	CASSPPSGARTNNEQFF
few	TRBV5-4	TRBJ2-1	NA	TGTGCCAGCAGCTTGGACGGCGACCTATATTACAATGAGCAGTTCTTC	CASSLDGDLYYNEQFF
NA	TRBV9	TRBJ1-2	NA	TGTGCCAGCAGCGTAGTGGGGGGCTATGGCTACACCTTC	CASSVVGGYGYTF
NA	TRBV6-1	TRBJ2-1	TRBD2	TGTGCCAGCAGTGAGACTAGCGGGATTTTGAGCTCCTACAATGAGCAGTTCTTC	CASSETSGILSSYNEQFF
NA	TRBV30	TRBJ2-5	NA	TGTGCCTGGAACAAACAGGGTTATCAAGAGACCCAGTACTTC	CAWNKQGYQETQYF
NA	TRBV7-9	TRBJ2-1	NA	TGTGCCAGCAGCCAGGCGGCGGGGTCCTACAATGAGCAGTTCTTC	CASSQAAGSYNEQFF
once	TRBV28	TRBJ2-3	NA	TGTGCCAGCAGTTTCTCACAGCCCACAGATACGCAGTATTTT	CASSFSQPTDTQYF
NA	TRBV5-4	TRBJ2-1	TRBD2	TGTGCCAGCAGCTTCATAGCGGGGTCCTACAATGAGCAGTTCTTC	CASSFIAGSYNEQFF
NA	TRBV25-1	TRBJ1-4	NA	TGTGCCAGCAGGTCCTACCATCCGTTTTTT	CASRSYHPFF
NA	TRBV19	TRBJ1-2	TRBD1	TGTGCCAGTAATATTAGGACAGGGGGTTTTAACTATGGCTACACCTTC	CASNIRTGGFNYGYTF
NA	TRBV18	TRBJ2-7	NA	TGTGCCAGCTCCCCTCTCGGGGGACAGCCTAACTCCTACGAGCAGTACTTC	CASSPLGGQPNSYEQYF
NA	TRBV19	TRBJ2-5	TRBD2	TGTGCCAGTAGTAGGGGGGGACTCCAAGAGACCCAGTACTTC	CASSRGGLQETQYF
NA	TRBV20-1	TRBJ2-7	NA	TGCAGTGCTATTGGAGGGGGCGAGCAGTACTTC	CSAIGGGEQYF
once	TRBV5-6	TRBJ2-7	TRBD1	TGTGCCAGCAGCTCCGGAACAGGGGGAAGAACCTACGAGCAGTACTTC	CASSSGTGGRTYEQYF
NA	TRBV4-2	TRBJ2-1	TRBD2	TGTGCCAGCAGCCATCAATTTCTAGCGGCATCCTACAATGAGCAGTTCTTC	CASSHQFLAASYNEQFF
NA	TRBV5-4	TRBJ2-7	NA	TGTGCCAGCAGCTTGGCACAGACCCCCTACGAGCAGTACTTC	CASSLAQTPYEQYF
NA	TRBV7-2	TRBJ2-2	NA	TGTGCCAGCAGCTTTCTTGACACCGGGGAGCTGTTTTTT	CASSFLDTGELFF
NA	TRBV5-1	TRBJ1-1	NA	TGCGCCAGCAGCGCGCAGTCAAGGGGTAACACTGAAGCTTTCTTT	CASSAQSRGNTEAFF
NA	TRBV7-2	TRBJ2-1	NA	TGTGCCAGCAGCTTGGTAATCAGTGAGCAGTTCTTC	CASSLVISEQFF
NA	TRBV18	TRBJ2-1	TRBD2	TGTGCCAGCTCACCGTCGATACTAGCGGGGGACAAATACAATGAGCAGTTCTTC	CASSPSILAGDKYNEQFF
NA	TRBV25-1	TRBJ1-2	TRBD1	TGTGCCAGCAGTGAACCCACAGGGGGCAGTTCCTCCAACTATGGCTACACCTTC	CASSEPTGGSSSNYGYTF
NA	TRBV2	TRBJ2-5	NA	TGTGCCAGCAGTGACCAAGAGACCCAGTACTTC	CASSDQETQYF
NA	TRBV4-1	TRBJ2-1	NA	TGCGCCAGCAGCCAAGATCGACTATACAGCAGGGATGAGCAGTTCTTC	CASSQDRLYSRDEQFF